This record looks at one T cell receptor (beta chain) sequence and its context. This specimen comes from a study of blood T cell repertoires in COVID-19. Produced via immunoSEQ multiplex PCR; TCRdb's table is partial and in-frame only. The sample has 40,000 to 50,000 clones, about 88% seen once. The clonotype originates from a human donor in a cohort sampled during active COVID-19. The sequenced sample was peripheral blood.

CDR3 region: CASRRLAENTGELFF. As DNA, the CDR3 is TGTGCCAGCAGAAGACTAGCGGAGAACACCGGGGAGCTGTTTTTT. The V and J genes are TRBV13 and TRBJ2-2, with TRBD2 matching 9 bases. The CDR3 sequence is 15 residues long. The V segment lost 6 bases and the J segment 1 base; nucleotides outside the gene matches: 3. Germline values: CDR1 PRHDT, CDR2 FYEKMQ (reference sequence).